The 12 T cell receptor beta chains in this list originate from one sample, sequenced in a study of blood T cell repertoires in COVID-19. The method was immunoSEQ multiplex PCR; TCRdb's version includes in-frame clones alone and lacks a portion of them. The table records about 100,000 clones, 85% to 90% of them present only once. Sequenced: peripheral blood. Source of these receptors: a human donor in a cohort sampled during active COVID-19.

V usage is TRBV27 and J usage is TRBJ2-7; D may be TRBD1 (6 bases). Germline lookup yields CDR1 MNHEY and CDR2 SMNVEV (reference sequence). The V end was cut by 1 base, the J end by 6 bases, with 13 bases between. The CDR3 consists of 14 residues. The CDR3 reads CASSLLSGQTEQYF. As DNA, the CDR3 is TGTGCCAGCAGTTTATTATCCGGACAGACCGAGCAGTACTTC.

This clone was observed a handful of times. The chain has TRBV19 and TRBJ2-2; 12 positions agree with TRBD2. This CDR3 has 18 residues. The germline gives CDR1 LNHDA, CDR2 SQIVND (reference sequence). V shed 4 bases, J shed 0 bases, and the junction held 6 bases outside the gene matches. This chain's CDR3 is CASSRGTSGYANTGELFF. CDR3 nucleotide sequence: TGTGCCAGTAGTAGAGGGACTAGCGGGTACGCGAACACCGGGGAGCTGTTTTTT.

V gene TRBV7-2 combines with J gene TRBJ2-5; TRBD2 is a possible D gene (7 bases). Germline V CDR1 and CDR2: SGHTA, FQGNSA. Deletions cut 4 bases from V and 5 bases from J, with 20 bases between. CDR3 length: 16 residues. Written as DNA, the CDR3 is TGTGCCAGCAGCTCCCGCGACGGGGGGCCCGGGGAGACCCAGTACTTC. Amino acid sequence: CASSSRDGGPGETQYF.

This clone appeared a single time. Here the CDR3 reads CASSQDLTRGNTIYF. CDR3 sequence (DNA): TGTGCCAGCAGCCAAGATCTTACGAGGGGAAACACCATATATTTT. This sequence joins TRBV4-2 and TRBJ1-3; unclear D gene. V was trimmed by 0 bases and J by 4 bases, leaving 10 bases between them. Germline loops: CDR1 LGHNA, CDR2 YNFKEQ. The CDR3 contains 15 residues.

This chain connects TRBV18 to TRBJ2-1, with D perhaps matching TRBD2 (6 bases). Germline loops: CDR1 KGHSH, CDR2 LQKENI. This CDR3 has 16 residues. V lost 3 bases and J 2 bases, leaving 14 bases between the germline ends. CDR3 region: CASSPVGLPTYNEQFF. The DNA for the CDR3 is TGTGCCAGCTCACCTGTGGGACTCCCCACCTACAATGAGCAGTTCTTC.

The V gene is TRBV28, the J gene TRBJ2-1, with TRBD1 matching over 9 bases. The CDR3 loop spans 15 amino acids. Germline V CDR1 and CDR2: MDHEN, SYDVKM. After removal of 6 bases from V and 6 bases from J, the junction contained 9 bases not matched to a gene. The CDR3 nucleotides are TGTGCCAGCAGCCTCCCCGGACAGGGGAGCAATGAGCAGTTCTTC. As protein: CASSLPGQGSNEQFF.

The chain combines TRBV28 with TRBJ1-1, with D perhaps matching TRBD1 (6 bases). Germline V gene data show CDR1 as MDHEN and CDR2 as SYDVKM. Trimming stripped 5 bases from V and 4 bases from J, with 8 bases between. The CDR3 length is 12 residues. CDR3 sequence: CASSTGSTEAFF. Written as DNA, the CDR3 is TGTGCCAGCAGTACAGGGTCCACTGAAGCTTTCTTT.

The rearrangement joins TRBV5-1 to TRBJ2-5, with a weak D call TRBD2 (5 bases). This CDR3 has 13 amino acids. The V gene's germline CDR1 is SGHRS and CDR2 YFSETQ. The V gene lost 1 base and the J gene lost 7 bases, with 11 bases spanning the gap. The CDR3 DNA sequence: TGCGCCAGCAGCTTGAGACGAGAGGGGACCCAGTACTTC. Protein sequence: CASSLRREGTQYF.

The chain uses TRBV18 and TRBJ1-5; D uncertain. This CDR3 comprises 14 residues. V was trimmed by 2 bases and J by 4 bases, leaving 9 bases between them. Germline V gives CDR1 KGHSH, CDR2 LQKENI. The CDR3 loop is CASSPEARNQPQHF. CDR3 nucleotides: TGTGCCAGCTCACCAGAAGCGAGGAATCAGCCCCAGCATTTT.

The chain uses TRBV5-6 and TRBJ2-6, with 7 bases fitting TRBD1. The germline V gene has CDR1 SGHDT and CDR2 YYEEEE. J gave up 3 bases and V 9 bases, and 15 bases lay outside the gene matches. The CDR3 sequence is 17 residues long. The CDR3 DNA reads TGTGCCAACCTAGGTGACAGGGTTGAGCTTGGGGCCAACGTCCTGACTTTC. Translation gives CANLGDRVELGANVLTF.

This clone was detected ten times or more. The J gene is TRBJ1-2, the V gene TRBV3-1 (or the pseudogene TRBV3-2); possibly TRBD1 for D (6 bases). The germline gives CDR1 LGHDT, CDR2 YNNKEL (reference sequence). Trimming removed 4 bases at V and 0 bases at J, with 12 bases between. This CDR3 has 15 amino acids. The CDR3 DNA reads TGTGCCAGCAGCCCCACAGGGCCTTCTAACTATGGCTACACCTTC. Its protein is CASSPTGPSNYGYTF.

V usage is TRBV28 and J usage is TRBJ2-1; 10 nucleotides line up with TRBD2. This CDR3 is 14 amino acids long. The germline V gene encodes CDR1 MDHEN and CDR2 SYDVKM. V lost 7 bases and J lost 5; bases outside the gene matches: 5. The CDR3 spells CASKTSGSHNEQFF. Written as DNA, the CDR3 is TGTGCCAGCAAGACTAGCGGGTCCCACAATGAGCAGTTCTTC.